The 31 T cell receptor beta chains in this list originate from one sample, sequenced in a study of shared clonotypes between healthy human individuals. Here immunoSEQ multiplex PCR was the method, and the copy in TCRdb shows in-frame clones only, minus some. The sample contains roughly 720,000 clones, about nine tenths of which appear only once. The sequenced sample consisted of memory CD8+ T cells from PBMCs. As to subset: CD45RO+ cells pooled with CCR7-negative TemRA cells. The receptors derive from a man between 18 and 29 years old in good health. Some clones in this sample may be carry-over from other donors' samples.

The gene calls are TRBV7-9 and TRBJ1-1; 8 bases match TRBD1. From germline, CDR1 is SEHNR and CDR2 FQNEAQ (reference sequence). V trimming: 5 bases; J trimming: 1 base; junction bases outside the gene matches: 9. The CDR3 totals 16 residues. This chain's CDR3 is CASSHPQGAGNTEAFF. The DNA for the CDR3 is TGTGCCAGCAGCCATCCGCAGGGGGCCGGGAACACTGAAGCTTTCTTT.

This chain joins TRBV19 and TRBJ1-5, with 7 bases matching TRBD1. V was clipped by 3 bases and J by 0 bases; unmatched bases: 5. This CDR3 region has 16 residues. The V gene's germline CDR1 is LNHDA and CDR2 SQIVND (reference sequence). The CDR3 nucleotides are TGTGCCAGTAGTATTATGGGACAGTATAGCAATCAGCCCCAGCATTTT. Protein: CASSIMGQYSNQPQHF. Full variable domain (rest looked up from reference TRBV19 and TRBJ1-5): DGGITQSPKYLFRKEGQNVTLSCEQNLNHDAMYWYRQDPGQGLRLIYYSQIVNDFQKGDIAEGYSVSREKKESFPLTVTSAQKNPTAFYLCASSIMGQYSNQPQHFGDGTRLSIL.

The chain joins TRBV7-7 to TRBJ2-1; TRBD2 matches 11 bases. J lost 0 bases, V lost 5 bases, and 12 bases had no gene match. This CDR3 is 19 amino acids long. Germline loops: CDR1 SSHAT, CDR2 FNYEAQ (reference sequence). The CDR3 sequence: CASSHGLAGPDPSYNEQFF. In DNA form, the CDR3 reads TGTGCCAGCAGCCACGGACTAGCGGGCCCCGACCCCTCCTACAATGAGCAGTTCTTC.

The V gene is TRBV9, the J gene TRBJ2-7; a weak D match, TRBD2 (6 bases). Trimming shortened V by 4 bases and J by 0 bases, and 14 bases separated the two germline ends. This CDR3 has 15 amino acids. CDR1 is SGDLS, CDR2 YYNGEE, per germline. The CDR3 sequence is CASSPGGKSSYEQYF. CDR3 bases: TGTGCCAGCAGCCCTGGAGGGAAGAGCTCCTACGAGCAGTACTTC.

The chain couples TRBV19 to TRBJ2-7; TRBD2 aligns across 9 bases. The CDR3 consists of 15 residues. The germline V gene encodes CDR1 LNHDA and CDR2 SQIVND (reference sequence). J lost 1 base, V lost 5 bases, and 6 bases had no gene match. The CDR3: CASSAGLATSYEQYF. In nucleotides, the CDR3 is TGTGCCAGTAGTGCTGGACTAGCGACTTCCTACGAGCAGTACTTC.

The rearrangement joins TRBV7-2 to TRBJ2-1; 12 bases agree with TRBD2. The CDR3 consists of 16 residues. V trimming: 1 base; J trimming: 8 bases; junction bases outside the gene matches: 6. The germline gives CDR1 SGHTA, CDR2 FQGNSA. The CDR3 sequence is CASSLGGLAGGHEQFF. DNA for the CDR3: TGTGCCAGCAGCTTAGGGGGGCTAGCGGGAGGGCATGAGCAGTTCTTC.

CDR3 loop: CASSLGWVAGGSEQFF. The CDR3 DNA reads as TGTGCCAGCAGCTTAGGTTGGGTAGCGGGAGGGAGTGAGCAGTTCTTC. This chain links TRBV11-2 with TRBJ2-1; 11 nucleotides agree with TRBD2. From germline, CDR1 is SGHAT and CDR2 FQNNGV. The ends lost 1 base at V and 9 bases at J; junction bases unmatched: 8. The CDR3 is 16 amino acids. The complete variable domain, with remaining parts taken from reference TRBV11-2 and TRBJ2-1, reads EAGVAQSPRYKIIEKRQSVAFWCNPISGHATLYWYQQILGQGPKLLIQFQNNGVVDDSQLPKDRFSAERLKGVDSTLKIQPAKLEDSAVYLCASSLGWVAGGSEQFFGPGTRLTVL.

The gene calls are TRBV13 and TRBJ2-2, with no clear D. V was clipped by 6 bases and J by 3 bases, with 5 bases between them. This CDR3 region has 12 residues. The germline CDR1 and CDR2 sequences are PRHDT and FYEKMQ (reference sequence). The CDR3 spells CASRMDTGELFF. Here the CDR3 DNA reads TGTGCCAGCAGGATGGACACCGGGGAGCTGTTTTTT. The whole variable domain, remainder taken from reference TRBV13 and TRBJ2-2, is AAGVIQSPRHLIKEKRETATLKCYPIPRHDTVYWYQQGPGQDPQFLISFYEKMQSDKGSIPDRFSAQQFSDYHSELNMSSLELGDSALYFCASRMDTGELFFGEGSRLTVL.

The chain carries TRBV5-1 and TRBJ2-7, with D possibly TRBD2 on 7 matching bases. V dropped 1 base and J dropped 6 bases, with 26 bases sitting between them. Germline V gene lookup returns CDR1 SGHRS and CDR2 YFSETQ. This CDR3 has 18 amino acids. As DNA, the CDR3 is TGCGCCAGCAGCTTGCGGGGGGCTGGGGAAGGCCTGATGGGCGAGCAGTACTTC. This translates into CASSLRGAGEGLMGEQYF.

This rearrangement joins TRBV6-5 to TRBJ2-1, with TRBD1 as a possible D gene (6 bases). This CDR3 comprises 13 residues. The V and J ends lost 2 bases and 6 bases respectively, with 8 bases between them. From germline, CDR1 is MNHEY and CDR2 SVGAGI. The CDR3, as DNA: TGTGCCAGCAGTTACGAGGGGGTCAATGAGCAGTTCTTC. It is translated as CASSYEGVNEQFF.

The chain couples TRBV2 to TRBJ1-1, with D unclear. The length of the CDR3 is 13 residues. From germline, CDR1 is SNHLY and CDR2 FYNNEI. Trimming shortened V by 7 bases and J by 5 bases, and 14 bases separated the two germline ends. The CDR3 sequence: CASTRPEGTEAFF. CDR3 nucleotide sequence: TGTGCCAGCACCCGACCGGAGGGAACTGAAGCTTTCTTT.

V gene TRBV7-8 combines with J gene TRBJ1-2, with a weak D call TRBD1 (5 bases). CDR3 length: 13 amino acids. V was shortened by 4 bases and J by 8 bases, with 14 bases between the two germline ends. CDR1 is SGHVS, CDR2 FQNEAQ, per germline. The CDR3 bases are TGTGCCAGCAGCTCGGCGGCAGGGAAAGGCTACACCTTC. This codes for CASSSAAGKGYTF.

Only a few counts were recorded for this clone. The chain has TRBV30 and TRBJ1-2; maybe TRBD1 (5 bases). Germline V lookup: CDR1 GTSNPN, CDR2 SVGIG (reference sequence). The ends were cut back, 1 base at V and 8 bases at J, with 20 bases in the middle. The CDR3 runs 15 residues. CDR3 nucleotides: TGTGCCTGGAGTGGACGGGGACCTCCTGCGAGAGGCTACACCTTC. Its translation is CAWSGRGPPARGYTF.

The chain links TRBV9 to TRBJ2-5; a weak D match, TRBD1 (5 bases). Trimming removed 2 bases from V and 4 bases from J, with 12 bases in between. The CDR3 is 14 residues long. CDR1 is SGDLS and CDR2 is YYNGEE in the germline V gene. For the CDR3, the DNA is TGTGCCAGCAGCGTGTTACTGGGGCCAGAGACCCAGTACTTC. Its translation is CASSVLLGPETQYF.

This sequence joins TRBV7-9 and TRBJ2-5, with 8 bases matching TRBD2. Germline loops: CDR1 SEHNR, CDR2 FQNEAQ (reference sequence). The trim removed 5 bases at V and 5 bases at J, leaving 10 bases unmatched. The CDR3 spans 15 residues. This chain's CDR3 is CASSLGAGVGETQYF. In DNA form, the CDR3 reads TGTGCCAGCAGCCTAGGAGCGGGAGTCGGGGAGACCCAGTACTTC.

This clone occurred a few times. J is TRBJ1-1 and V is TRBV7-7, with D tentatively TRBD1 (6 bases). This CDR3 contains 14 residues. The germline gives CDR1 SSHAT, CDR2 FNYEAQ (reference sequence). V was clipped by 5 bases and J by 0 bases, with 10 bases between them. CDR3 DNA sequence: TGTGCCAGCAGCCCAGGACAGCTGAACACTGAAGCTTTCTTT. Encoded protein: CASSPGQLNTEAFF.

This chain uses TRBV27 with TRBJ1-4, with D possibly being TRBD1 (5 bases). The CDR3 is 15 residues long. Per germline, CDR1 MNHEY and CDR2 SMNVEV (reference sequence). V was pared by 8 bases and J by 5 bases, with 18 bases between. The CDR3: CASGDPGRANEKLFF. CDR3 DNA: TGTGCCAGCGGCGATCCGGGCAGGGCGAATGAAAAACTGTTTTTT.

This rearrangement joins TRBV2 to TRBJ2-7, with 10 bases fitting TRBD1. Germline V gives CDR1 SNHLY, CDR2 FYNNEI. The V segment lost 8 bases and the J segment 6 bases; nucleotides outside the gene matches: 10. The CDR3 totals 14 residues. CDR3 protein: CASSGVGQGLEQYF. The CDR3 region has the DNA TGTGCCAGCTCTGGGGTGGGACAGGGGCTCGAGCAGTACTTC.

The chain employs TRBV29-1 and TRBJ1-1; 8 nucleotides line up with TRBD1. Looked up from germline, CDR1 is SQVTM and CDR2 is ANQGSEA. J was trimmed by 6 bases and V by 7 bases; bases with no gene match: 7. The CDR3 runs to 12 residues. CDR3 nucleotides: TGCAGCGCCGACAGGGGTCTTTCTGAAGCTTTCTTT. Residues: CSADRGLSEAFF.

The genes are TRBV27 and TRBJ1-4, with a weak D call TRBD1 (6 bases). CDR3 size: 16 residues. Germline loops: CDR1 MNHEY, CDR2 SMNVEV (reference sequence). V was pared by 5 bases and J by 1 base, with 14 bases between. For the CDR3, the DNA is TGTGCCAGCAGTCCGTCCCCACAGGGAACTAATGAAAAACTGTTTTTT. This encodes CASSPSPQGTNEKLFF.

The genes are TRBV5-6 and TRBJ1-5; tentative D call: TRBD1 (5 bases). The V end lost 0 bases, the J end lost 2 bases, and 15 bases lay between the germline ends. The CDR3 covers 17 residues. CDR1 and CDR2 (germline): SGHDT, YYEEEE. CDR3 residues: CASSLAGRVDGNQPQHF. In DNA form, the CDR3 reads TGTGCCAGCAGCTTGGCCGGCAGGGTGGATGGCAATCAGCCCCAGCATTTT.

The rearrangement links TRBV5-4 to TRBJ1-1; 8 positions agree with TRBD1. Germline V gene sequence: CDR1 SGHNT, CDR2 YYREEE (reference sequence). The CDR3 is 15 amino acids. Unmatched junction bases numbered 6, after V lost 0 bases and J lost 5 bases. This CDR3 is CASSLDQGAGTEAFF. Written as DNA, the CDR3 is TGTGCCAGCAGCTTGGACCAGGGGGCGGGGACTGAAGCTTTCTTT. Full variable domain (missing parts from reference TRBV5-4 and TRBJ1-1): ETGVTQSPTHLIKTRGQQVTLRCSSQSGHNTVSWYQQALGQGPQFIFQYYREEENGRGNFPPRFSGLQFPNYSSELNVNALELDDSALYLCASSLDQGAGTEAFFGQGTRLTVV.

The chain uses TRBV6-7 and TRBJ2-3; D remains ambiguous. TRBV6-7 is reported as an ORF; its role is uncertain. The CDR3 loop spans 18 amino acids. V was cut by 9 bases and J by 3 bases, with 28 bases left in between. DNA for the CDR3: TGTGCCAGATGTTGGTTACGATGGTACGGGCCCAAGACAGATACGCAGTATTTT. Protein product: CARCWLRWYGPKTDTQYF.

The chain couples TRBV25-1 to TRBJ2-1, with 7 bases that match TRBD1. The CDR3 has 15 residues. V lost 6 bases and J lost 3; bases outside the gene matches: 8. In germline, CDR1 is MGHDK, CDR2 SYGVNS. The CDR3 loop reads CASREPGQFYNEQFF. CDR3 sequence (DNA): TGTGCCAGCAGGGAGCCGGGACAGTTCTACAATGAGCAGTTCTTC.

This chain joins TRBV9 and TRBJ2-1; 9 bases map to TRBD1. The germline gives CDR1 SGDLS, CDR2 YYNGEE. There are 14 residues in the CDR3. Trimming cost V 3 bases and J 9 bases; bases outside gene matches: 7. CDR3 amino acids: CASSADRGDGEQFF. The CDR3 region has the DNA TGTGCCAGCAGCGCCGACAGGGGGGACGGTGAGCAGTTCTTC.

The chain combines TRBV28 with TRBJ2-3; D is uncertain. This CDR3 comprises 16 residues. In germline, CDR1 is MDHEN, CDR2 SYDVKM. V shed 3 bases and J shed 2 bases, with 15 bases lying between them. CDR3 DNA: TGTGCCAGCAGTTTGCTGGGGTTTCAAACCACAGATACGCAGTATTTT. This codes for CASSLLGFQTTDTQYF.

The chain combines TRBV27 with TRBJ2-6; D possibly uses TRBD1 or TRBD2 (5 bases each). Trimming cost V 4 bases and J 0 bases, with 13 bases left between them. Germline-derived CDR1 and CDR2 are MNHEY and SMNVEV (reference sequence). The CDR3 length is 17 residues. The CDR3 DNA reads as TGTGCCAGCAGTTCGGGACCGCAATACTCTGGGGCCAACGTCCTGACTTTC. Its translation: CASSSGPQYSGANVLTF.

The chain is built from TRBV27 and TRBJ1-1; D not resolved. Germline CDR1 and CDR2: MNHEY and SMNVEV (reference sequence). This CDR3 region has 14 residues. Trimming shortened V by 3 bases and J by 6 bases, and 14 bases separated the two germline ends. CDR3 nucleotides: TGTGCCAGCAGTTTGAAGGTGTCGCAGGCTGAAGCTTTCTTT. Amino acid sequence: CASSLKVSQAEAFF.

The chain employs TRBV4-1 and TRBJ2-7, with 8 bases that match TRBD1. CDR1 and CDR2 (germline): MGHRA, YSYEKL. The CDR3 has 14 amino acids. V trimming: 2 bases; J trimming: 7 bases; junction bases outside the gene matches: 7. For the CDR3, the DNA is TGCGCCAGCAGCCAACAGGGGGCAATCGGGGAGCAGTACTTC. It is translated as CASSQQGAIGEQYF.

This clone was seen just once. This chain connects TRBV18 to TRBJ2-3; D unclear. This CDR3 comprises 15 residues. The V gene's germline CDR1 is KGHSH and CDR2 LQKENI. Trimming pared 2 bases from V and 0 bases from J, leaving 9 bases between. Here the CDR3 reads CASSPLQNSTDTQYF. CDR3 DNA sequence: TGTGCCAGCTCACCATTACAAAACAGCACAGATACGCAGTATTTT.

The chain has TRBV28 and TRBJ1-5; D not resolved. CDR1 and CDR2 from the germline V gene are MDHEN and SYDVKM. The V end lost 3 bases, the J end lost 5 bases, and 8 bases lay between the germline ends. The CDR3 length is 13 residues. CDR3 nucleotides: TGTGCCAGCAGTTTCATGGGAGATCAGCCCCAGCATTTT. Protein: CASSFMGDQPQHF.